This T cell receptor beta chain was profiled in a study of cytomegalovirus exposure and HLA in healthy donors. The primer mix had 60 Vbeta and 13 Jbeta primers. TCRdb keeps only in-frame clones here, not all; method: immunoSEQ multiplex PCR. Counted here are 200,000 to 250,000 clones, about 79% occurring once; the ten biggest clones make up about 1.8%. The CDR3 is made up of 14 amino acids. Per germline, CDR1 SEHNR and CDR2 FQNEAQ (reference sequence). V lost 1 base and J 2 bases, leaving 6 bases between the germline ends. The donors (healthy individuals) were bone marrow donors. These donors counted as nominally healthy when sampled, but unrecorded immune exposures were likely. Remarks on this clone: The target antigen is unknown.

Study outcomes and limitations: In a later analysis, TCR beta V- and J-gene trimming was associated with a missense DCLRE1C variant. Indistinguishable V segments such as TRBV6-2 and TRBV6-3 were excluded.

This TCR was recovered from a man aged 18 to 35 in good health and CMV-seronegative. The material sequenced was PBMCs. This chain joins TRBV7-9 and TRBJ1-5, with D perhaps matching TRBD1 (5 bases). CDR3 bases: TGTGCCAGCAGCTTAGTAGGGGGCAATCAGCCCCAGCATTTT. This translates into CASSLVGGNQPQHF.